The source of this TCR beta chain is a study of blood T cell repertoires in COVID-19. Study in general: Acute-phase and convalescent COVID-19 samples originated in the United States, Italy and Spain. PBMCs, B-cell-depleted T cells, or T cells provided the cDNA or gDNA that made up the material.

Per the study methods: Amplification with reference gene primers provided the estimates of nucleated cell counts. Generated by immunoSEQ multiplex PCR, the TCRdb table keeps only in-frame clones and is missing some. The DNA gave D and trimming, while V, J and clone size come from that table. Of some 310,000 clones listed, about nine tenths are singletons. The CDR3 contains 12 residues. Germline CDR1 is MDHEN and CDR2 is SYDVKM. Trimming left V 2 bases short and J 7 bases short, with 8 bases between. The chain employs TRBV28 and TRBJ1-1; D unresolved. What was sequenced was peripheral blood. This TCR came from a middle-aged man with active or convalescent COVID-19. The chain's CDR3 is CASSLGEGEAFF. In nucleotides, the CDR3 is TGTGCCAGCAGTTTAGGGGAGGGTGAAGCTTTCTTT.